This section outlines one TCR beta chain sequence together with its context. Repertoires were generated with immunoSEQ multiplex PCR, while TCRdb's copy carries only in-frame clones and drops some. The profile shows roughly 100,000 clones, approximately 84% of them singletons. This entry comes from a study of blood T cell repertoires in COVID-19. Turning to the study itself: The study drew acute and convalescent COVID-19 samples from the United States, Italy and Spain.

The CDR3 consists of 14 residues. The trim removed 1 base at V and 8 bases at J, leaving 5 bases unmatched. Germline V lookup: CDR1 LGHDT, CDR2 YNNKEL (reference sequence). The TCR sequence derives from a human donor in a cohort sampled during active COVID-19. V gene TRBV3-1 (or the pseudogene TRBV3-2) combines with J gene TRBJ2-7, with TRBD1 matching 10 bases. Sequences were obtained from peripheral blood. CDR3 loop: CASSQGTGGSQQYF. The CDR3 coding sequence is TGTGCCAGCAGCCAAGGGACAGGGGGGTCCCAGCAGTACTTC.